This passage covers 14 T cell receptor beta chains from one sample sequenced in a study of blood T cell repertoires in COVID-19 (TCRdb year 2020). The library was produced with the immunoSEQ multiplex PCR assay. The table was pulled from immuneACCESS by TCRdb, which kept in-frame rearrangements only. Such tables lose some clones; where checked, under half of the loss comes from unresolved V genes, and the rest has no known cause. For this sample the table gives under 200,000 clones, of which over 70% were detected only once. Clones ranked in the top ten supply 5.5% to 8.5% of the sample. The sequencing input was peripheral blood. The source is a man aged 55 to 70 with acute or convalescent COVID-19.

CDR3 residues: CASSVGFSTARGYTF. CDR3 DNA: TGTGCCAGCAGCGTAGGATTCTCAACGGCTAGGGGCTACACCTTC. The J gene is TRBJ1-2, the V gene TRBV9, with D unclear. Germline V gene data show CDR1 as SGDLS and CDR2 as YYNGEE. V shed 0 bases and J shed 8 bases, with 17 bases lying between them. The CDR3 runs 15 residues.

The rearrangement joins TRBV18 to TRBJ2-7, with a weak D call TRBD1 (6 bases). With 4 bases removed from V and 1 base from J, the gap between germline ends came to 14 bases. CDR1 and CDR2 from the germline V gene are KGHSH and LQKENI. The CDR3 has 15 residues. The DNA for the CDR3 is TGTGCCAGCTCACTGGGTGGGGGCACGTCCTACGAGCAGTACTTC. Its translation: CASSLGGGTSYEQYF.

The rearrangement joins TRBV6-5 to TRBJ1-5, with TRBD1 as a possible D gene (5 bases). The ends were cut back, 7 bases at V and 1 base at J, with 11 bases in the middle. Germline V lookup: CDR1 MNHEY, CDR2 SVGAGI. This CDR3 comprises 14 residues. DNA of the CDR3: TGTGCCAGCAACTGGGGGGGAAGCAATCAGCCCCAGCATTTT. It translates to CASNWGGSNQPQHF.

The chain joins TRBV19 to TRBJ2-6; possible D gene TRBD1, 6 bases. Germline CDR1 is LNHDA and CDR2 is SQIVND (reference sequence). The CDR3 consists of 17 residues. Trimming left V 4 bases short and J 0 bases short, with 13 bases between. CDR3 sequence reads: CASSNFRGYSGANVLTF. The CDR3 coding sequence is TGTGCCAGTAGTAACTTCAGGGGCTACTCTGGGGCCAACGTCCTGACTTTC.

V gene TRBV23-1 combines with J gene TRBJ2-7; 8 bases agree with TRBD1. TRBV23-1 is an open reading frame, and its role is uncertain. The CDR3 runs 14 residues. With V trimmed by 3 bases and J by 4 bases, 5 bases remained unmatched. The CDR3: CASSQFRDRYEQYF. The CDR3 region has the DNA TGCGCCAGCAGTCAGTTCCGGGACAGGTACGAGCAGTACTTC.

This chain joins TRBV27 and TRBJ1-2; possibly TRBD1 for D (5 bases). This CDR3 spans 13 amino acids. Germline CDR1 and CDR2: MNHEY and SMNVEV (reference sequence). Trimming shortened V by 4 bases and J by 8 bases, and 14 bases separated the two germline ends. The CDR3 loop reads CASSSLGVEGYTF. The CDR3 nucleotides are TGTGCCAGCAGTTCCTTAGGGGTGGAAGGCTACACCTTC.

The chain is built from TRBV5-1 and TRBJ2-7; 11 bases line up with TRBD1. CDR1 is SGHRS, CDR2 YFSETQ, per germline. V shed 4 bases and J 7 bases; nucleotides not matched to a gene: 16. There are 17 residues in the CDR3. This CDR3 is CASSQVGTGQGAKEQYF. In nucleotides, the CDR3 is TGCGCCAGCAGCCAAGTGGGGACCGGACAGGGGGCGAAAGAGCAGTACTTC. The full variable domain, completed using reference TRBV5-1 and TRBJ2-7, is KAGVTQTPRYLIKTRGQQVTLSCSPISGHRSVSWYQQTPGQGLQFLFEYFSETQRNKGNFPGRFSGRQFSNSRSEMNVSTLELGDSALYLCASSQVGTGQGAKEQYFGPGTRLTVT.

This clone came up once. The rearrangement joins TRBV27 to TRBJ2-7, with TRBD2 identical over 10 bases. Looked up from germline, CDR1 is MNHEY and CDR2 is SMNVEV (reference sequence). Losses at the gene ends were 6 bases for V and 5 bases for J; bases not matched to a gene: 10. CDR3 length: 15 residues. In DNA, the CDR3 is TGTGCCAGCAGCCTAAGCGGGAGGGCGTTCGACGAGCAGTACTTC. It codes for CASSLSGRAFDEQYF.

This clone was seen only a few times. The chain employs TRBV12-3 or TRBV12-4 and TRBJ1-3; D gene unclear. With 4 bases removed from V and 4 bases from J, the gap between germline ends came to 5 bases. The CDR3 spans 12 residues. For the CDR3, the DNA is TGTGCCAGCAGTTCCGGGGGAAACACCATATATTTT. It is translated as CASSSGGNTIYF.

The chain has TRBV18 and TRBJ2-7; D call uncertain. This CDR3 comprises 16 residues. Germline V lookup: CDR1 KGHSH, CDR2 LQKENI. V lost 0 bases, J lost 0 bases, and 12 bases lay in between. The CDR3 reads CASSPPISLSSYEQYF. The DNA of the CDR3 is TGTGCCAGCTCACCACCGATTAGCCTGAGCTCCTACGAGCAGTACTTC.

This chain links TRBV6-5 with TRBJ1-2; D might be TRBD1 (5 bases). V dropped 3 bases and J dropped 5 bases, with 13 bases sitting between them. The CDR3 contains 14 residues. Germline CDR1 MNHEY, CDR2 SVGAGI. DNA for the CDR3: TGTGCCAGCAGTTATTCTGGGGCGCTTTATGGCTACACCTTC. Amino acid sequence: CASSYSGALYGYTF.

This chain links TRBV6-5 with TRBJ1-4; D remains unclear. Per the germline V gene, CDR1 is MNHEY and CDR2 is SVGAGI. The CDR3 length is 15 residues. V lost 2 bases and J 7 bases, leaving 14 bases between the germline ends. DNA for the CDR3: TGTGCCAGCAGTTACGGGAGGGCAGAAGTTGAAAAACTGTTTTTT. Protein sequence: CASSYGRAEVEKLFF.

This chain links TRBV4-1 with TRBJ1-5; unclear D gene. Per the germline V gene, CDR1 is MGHRA and CDR2 is YSYEKL. With 1 base removed from V and 0 bases from J, the gap between germline ends came to 13 bases. This CDR3 has 17 residues. The DNA of the CDR3 is TGCGCCAGCAGCCAAGCTTGGCAGTCTGATAGCAATCAGCCCCAGCATTTT. Encoded protein: CASSQAWQSDSNQPQHF.

The chain uses TRBV9 and TRBJ1-6; possible D gene TRBD1, 6 bases. The CDR3 extends over 14 amino acids. The ends were cut back, 4 bases at V and 6 bases at J, with 11 bases in the middle. Germline CDR1 reads SGDLS; CDR2 reads YYNGEE. Here the CDR3 reads CASSWGRLNSPLHF. The DNA for the CDR3 is TGTGCCAGCAGCTGGGGGCGGCTTAATTCACCCCTCCACTTT.